A single TCR beta chain is shown here with its context. This entry comes from a study of blood T cell repertoires in COVID-19. CDR1 and CDR2 (germline): MGHRA, YSYEKL. V trimming: 4 bases; J trimming: 5 bases; junction bases outside the gene matches: 5. The CDR3 has 14 residues. Only in-frame clones appear in the TCRdb table, and some are missing; sequencing was by immunoSEQ multiplex PCR. The sample has approximately 320,000 clones, approximately 89% seen once. V is TRBV4-1 and J is TRBJ2-5, with 9 bases lining up with TRBD1. Material: peripheral blood. This clonotype was sampled from a woman in her thirties with COVID-19, enrolled during active disease. CDR3 bases: TGCGCCAGCAGCCTGGGACAGGGTAAGGAGACCCAGTACTTC. Protein: CASSLGQGKETQYF.